A single sample gave rise to the 19 T cell receptor beta chains below, sequenced in a study of blood T cell repertoires in COVID-19. Generated by immunoSEQ multiplex PCR, the TCRdb table keeps only in-frame clones and is missing some. The sample shows tens of thousands of clones, roughly 87% of them seen only once. Input material: peripheral blood. Source of these receptors: a man between 45 and 60 years old with active COVID-19.

The genes are TRBV18 and TRBJ2-7; the D is unclear. V was pared by 5 bases and J by 0 bases, with 8 bases between. The CDR3 length is 13 residues. Per germline, CDR1 KGHSH and CDR2 LQKENI. As DNA, the CDR3 is TGTGCCAGCTCATCTGCAGTCTCCTACGAGCAGTACGTC. Its translation: CASSSAVSYEQYV.

The gene calls are TRBV30 and TRBJ2-5; 11 positions agree with TRBD2. The CDR3 contains 14 residues. Germline CDR1 reads GTSNPN; CDR2 reads SVGIG (reference sequence). J lost 5 bases, V lost 4 bases, and 6 bases had no gene match. CDR3 loop: CAWNVAGGGETQYF. The CDR3 coding sequence is TGTGCCTGGAATGTAGCGGGAGGGGGTGAGACCCAGTACTTC.

The chain uses TRBV6-2 or TRBV6-3 and TRBJ2-5; maybe TRBD1 (6 bases). Trimming left V 4 bases short and J 2 bases short, with 11 bases between. Germline V gene lookup returns CDR1 MNHEY and CDR2 SVGEGT. This CDR3 region has 14 residues. In nucleotides, the CDR3 is TGTGCCAGCAGTTTACAGGGTGGTCAAGAGACCCAGTACTTC. This gives the protein CASSLQGGQETQYF.

The chain links TRBV6-5 to TRBJ1-1; a possible D gene is TRBD1 (5 bases). V was pared by 8 bases and J by 0 bases, with 13 bases between. The CDR3 covers 14 residues. Per the germline V gene, CDR1 is MNHEY and CDR2 is SVGAGI. The CDR3 loop reads CASVRAALNTEAFF. The CDR3 nucleotides read TGTGCCAGCGTCAGGGCGGCCCTGAACACTGAAGCTTTCTTT.

The V call is TRBV20-1, the J call TRBJ2-3, with a weak D call TRBD2 (5 bases). The CDR3 is 11 residues long. The V gene lost 3 bases and the J gene lost 9 bases, with 10 bases spanning the gap. Germline V gives CDR1 DFQATT, CDR2 SNEGSKA (reference sequence). In nucleotides, the CDR3 is TGCAGTGCTAGCGTCTGGGAGACGCAGTATTTT. This codes for CSASVWETQYF.

The chain combines TRBV18 with TRBJ1-5; weak D call: TRBD1 (5 bases). From germline, CDR1 is KGHSH and CDR2 LQKENI. The V gene lost 3 bases and the J gene lost 3 bases, with 12 bases spanning the gap. The CDR3 extends over 15 amino acids. The CDR3 coding sequence is TGTGCCAGCTCACCCCAGGGTGGGATCAATCAGCCCCAGCATTTT. Protein: CASSPQGGINQPQHF.

Relative to its sample, this clone is medium-sized. This chain uses TRBV20-1 with TRBJ2-7; no clear D gene. The CDR3 covers 11 residues. Germline CDR1 reads DFQATT; CDR2 reads SNEGSKA (reference sequence). Trimming took off 3 bases at V and 10 bases at J, with 13 bases between the two ends. CDR3 DNA sequence: TGCAGTGCTAGCCTAGTCTATTCTCAGTACTTC. Translating gives CSASLVYSQYF.

This chain joins TRBV5-4 and TRBJ1-6; D is possibly TRBD1 (5 bases). The CDR3 sequence is 13 residues long. Trimming stripped 3 bases from V and 9 bases from J, with 10 bases between. In germline, CDR1 is SGHNT, CDR2 YYREEE (reference sequence). In nucleotides, the CDR3 is TGTGCCAGCAGCTCTGCGGGGGGTTCACCCCTCCACTTT. Translation gives CASSSAGGSPLHF.

The CDR3 DNA reads as TGTGCCAGCAGCTTGACGGGACAGGGACTAAATCAGCCCCAGCATTTT. Amino acids: CASSLTGQGLNQPQHF. The V and J genes are TRBV5-6 and TRBJ1-5, with TRBD1 matching 9 bases. The CDR3 consists of 16 residues. The V and J ends lost 1 base and 4 bases, in that order; junction bases with no gene match: 6. CDR1 SGHDT and CDR2 YYEEEE come from the germline V gene.

V usage is TRBV7-3 and J usage is TRBJ2-6; D is perhaps TRBD2 (5 bases). The CDR3 covers 17 residues. With 0 bases removed from V and 6 bases from J, the gap between germline ends came to 15 bases. Looked up from germline, CDR1 is SGHTA and CDR2 is FQGTGA. CDR3 coding DNA: TGTGCCAGCAGCTTAACTGGCGGGTTCCTCTTGGCCAACGTCCTGACTTTC. This sequence encodes CASSLTGGFLLANVLTF. Filled out from reference TRBV7-3 and TRBJ2-6, the complete variable domain reads GAGVSQTPSNKVTEKGKYVELRCDPISGHTALYWYRQSLGQGPEFLIYFQGTGAADDSGLPNDRFFAVRPEGSVSTLKIQRTERGDSAVYLCASSLTGGFLLANVLTFGAGSRLTVL.

This chain connects TRBV4-2 to TRBJ1-5; D is uncertain. The CDR3 loop spans 15 amino acids. Trimming took off 0 bases at V and 3 bases at J, with 9 bases between the two ends. Germline CDR1 LGHNA, CDR2 YNFKEQ. The CDR3 here is CASSQDGQANQPQHF. The CDR3, as DNA: TGTGCCAGCAGCCAAGATGGGCAGGCCAATCAGCCCCAGCATTTT.

The CDR3 nucleotides read TGTGCCAGCAGCACCGAGAGCGGGGGGGCCCTGGAGCAGTACTTC. Protein product: CASSTESGGALEQYF. The gene calls are TRBV11-3 and TRBJ2-7; TRBD2 agrees at 10 bases. The V and J ends lost 5 bases and 7 bases, in that order; junction bases with no gene match: 11. The CDR3 sequence is 15 residues long. Looked up from germline, CDR1 is SGHNT and CDR2 is YENEEA. The whole variable domain, remainder taken from reference TRBV11-3 and TRBJ2-7, is EAGVVQSPRYKIIEKKQPVAFWCNPISGHNTLYWYLQNLGQGPELLIRYENEEAVDDSQLPKDRFSAERLKGVDSTLKIQPAELGDSAVYLCASSTESGGALEQYFGPGTRLTVT.

The chain is built from TRBV6-1 and TRBJ2-1; no clear D. The CDR3 totals 14 residues. Between the trimmed V and J ends, which lost 1 base and 4 bases, there was a span of 8 bases. Germline V gene lookup returns CDR1 MNHNS and CDR2 SASEGT. CDR3 coding DNA: TGTGCCAGCAGTGAAGGGCGGCGGTACAATGAGCAGTTCTTC. Amino acid sequence: CASSEGRRYNEQFF.

The chain uses TRBV27 and TRBJ1-1; D call uncertain. V shed 5 bases and J shed 5 bases, with 6 bases lying between them. The CDR3 runs to 11 residues. Per the germline V gene, CDR1 is MNHEY and CDR2 is SMNVEV (reference sequence). The CDR3 spells CASSLGTEAFF. CDR3 nucleotide sequence: TGTGCCAGCAGTCTAGGTACTGAAGCTTTCTTT.

This sequence joins TRBV5-1 and TRBJ2-1; 10 positions match TRBD2. V lost 4 bases and J lost 4; bases outside the gene matches: 8. The CDR3 is 16 residues long. Germline loops: CDR1 SGHRS, CDR2 YFSETQ. The CDR3 here is CASSLKTSGKYNEQFF. The CDR3 region has the DNA TGCGCCAGCAGCCTAAAAACTAGCGGGAAATACAATGAGCAGTTCTTC.

The CDR3 region is CASSLGQNTDTQYF. The CDR3 bases are TGTGCCAGCAGTTTGGGGCAGAACACAGATACGCAGTATTTT. V is TRBV6-2 or TRBV6-3 and J is TRBJ2-3, with a possible D match to TRBD1 (5 bases). Per the germline V gene, CDR1 is MNHEY and CDR2 is SVGEGT. The ends were cut back, 4 bases at V and 2 bases at J, with 10 bases in the middle. The CDR3 extends over 14 amino acids.

The CDR3 nucleotides are TGTGCCACGACAGGGAGTTATTCACCCCTCCACTTT. Its translation is CATTGSYSPLHF. V gene TRBV6-6 combines with J gene TRBJ1-6, with 7 bases lining up with TRBD1. Per the germline V gene, CDR1 is MNHNY and CDR2 is SVGAGI (reference sequence). V lost 10 bases to trimming and J lost 8 bases; unmatched junction nucleotides: 5. CDR3 size: 12 residues.

DNA for the CDR3: TGTGCCAGCAGCGTCGGGACAGGGGCTAGTAGGGATGGCTACACCTTC. The encoded protein is CASSVGTGASRDGYTF. The chain combines TRBV7-2 with TRBJ1-2; 10 bases line up with TRBD1. This CDR3 has 16 amino acids. The germline V gene encodes CDR1 SGHTA and CDR2 FQGNSA. Germline trimming cut 5 bases from V and 6 bases from J; bases unmatched to any gene: 12.

The chain joins TRBV30 to TRBJ2-3, with 14 bases that match TRBD2. The CDR3 runs 18 residues. Germline CDR1 and CDR2: GTSNPN and SVGIG (reference sequence). Trimming cost V 2 bases and J 1 base; bases outside gene matches: 8. CDR3 coding DNA: TGTGCCTGGAGTTTTGTGAGACTAGCGGGAGGGCGCACAGATACGCAGTATTTT. Encoded protein: CAWSFVRLAGGRTDTQYF.